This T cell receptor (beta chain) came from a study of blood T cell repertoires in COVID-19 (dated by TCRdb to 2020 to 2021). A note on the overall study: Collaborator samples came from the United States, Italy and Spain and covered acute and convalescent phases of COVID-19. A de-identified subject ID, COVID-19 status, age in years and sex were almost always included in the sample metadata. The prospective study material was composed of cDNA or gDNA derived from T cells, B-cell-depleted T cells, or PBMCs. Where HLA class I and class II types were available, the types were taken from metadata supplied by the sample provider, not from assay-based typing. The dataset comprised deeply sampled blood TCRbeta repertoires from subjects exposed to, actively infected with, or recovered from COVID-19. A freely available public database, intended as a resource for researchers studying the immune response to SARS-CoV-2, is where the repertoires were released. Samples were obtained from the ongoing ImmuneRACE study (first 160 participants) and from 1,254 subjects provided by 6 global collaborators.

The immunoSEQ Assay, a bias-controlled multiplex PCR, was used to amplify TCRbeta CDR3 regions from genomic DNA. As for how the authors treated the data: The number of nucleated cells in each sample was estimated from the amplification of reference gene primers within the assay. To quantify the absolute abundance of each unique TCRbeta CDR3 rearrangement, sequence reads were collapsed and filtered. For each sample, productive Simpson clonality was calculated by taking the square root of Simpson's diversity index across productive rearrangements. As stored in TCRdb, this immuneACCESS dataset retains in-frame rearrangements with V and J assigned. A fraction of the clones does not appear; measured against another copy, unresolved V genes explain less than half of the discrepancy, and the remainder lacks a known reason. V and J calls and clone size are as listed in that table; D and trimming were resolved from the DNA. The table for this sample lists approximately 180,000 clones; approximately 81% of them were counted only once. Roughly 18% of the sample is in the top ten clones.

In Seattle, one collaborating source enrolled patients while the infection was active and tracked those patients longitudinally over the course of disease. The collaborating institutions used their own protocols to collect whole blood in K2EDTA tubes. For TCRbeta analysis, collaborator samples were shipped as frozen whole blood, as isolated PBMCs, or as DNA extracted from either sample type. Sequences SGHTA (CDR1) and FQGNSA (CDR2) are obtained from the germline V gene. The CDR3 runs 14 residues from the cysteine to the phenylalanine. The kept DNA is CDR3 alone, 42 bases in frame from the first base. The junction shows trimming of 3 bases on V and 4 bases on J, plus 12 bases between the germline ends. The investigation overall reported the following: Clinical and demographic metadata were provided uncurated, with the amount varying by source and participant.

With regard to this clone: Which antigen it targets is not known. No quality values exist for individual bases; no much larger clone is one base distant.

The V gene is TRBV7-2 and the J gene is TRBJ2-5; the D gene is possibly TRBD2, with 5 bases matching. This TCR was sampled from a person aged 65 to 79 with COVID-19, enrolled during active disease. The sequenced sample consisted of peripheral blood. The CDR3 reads CASSLGGGGETQYF. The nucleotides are TGTGCCAGCAGCTTGGGCGGCGGAGGAGAGACCCAGTACTTC.